The 11 T cell receptor beta chains in this list originate from one sample, sequenced in a study of T cell responses to AZD1222 COVID-19 vaccine. The protocol was immunoSEQ multiplex PCR, while the TCRdb copy is restricted to in-frame clones and leaves out a portion. The sample contains 110,000 or so clones, about nine tenths of which appear only once. Here the sequenced sample was peripheral blood, taken 28 days after the second dose of the MenACWY control vaccine. The receptors were gathered from an adult who received the MenACWY meningococcal vaccine as a control.

The V gene is TRBV10-1, the J gene TRBJ2-2, with D possibly matching TRBD1 (6 bases). The CDR3 has 14 residues. CDR1 is WNHNN and CDR2 is SYGVQD in the germline V gene (reference sequence). The ends were cut back, 5 bases at V and 3 bases at J, with 10 bases in the middle. In DNA, the CDR3 is TGCGCCAGCAGTATGACAGGAGACACCGGGGAGCTGTTTTTT. It codes for CASSMTGDTGELFF.

The chain is built from TRBV4-1 and TRBJ2-7, with 8 bases aligning to TRBD2. Looked up from germline, CDR1 is MGHRA and CDR2 is YSYEKL. The V and J ends lost 0 bases and 0 bases, in that order; junction bases with no gene match: 7. This CDR3 spans 17 amino acids. CDR3 sequence (DNA): TGCGCCAGCAGCCAAGATGTGTGGCGGGGGGTCTCCTACGAGCAGTACGTC. This encodes CASSQDVWRGVSYEQYV.

The chain has TRBV10-3 and TRBJ1-6, with 10 bases matching TRBD1. With 4 bases clipped from V and 3 bases from J, the junction kept 0 bases outside the gene matches. CDR1 ENHRY and CDR2 SYGVKD come from the germline V gene. This CDR3 spans 15 amino acids. The CDR3 DNA follows: TGTGCCATCAGTGGGACAGGGGGCTATAATTCACCCCTCCACTTT. Translated, it gives CAISGTGGYNSPLHF.

The gene calls are TRBV5-1 and TRBJ2-3; no reliable D call. CDR3 length: 17 amino acids. V was cut by 1 base and J by 0 bases, with 15 bases left in between. The germline gives CDR1 SGHRS, CDR2 YFSETQ. As DNA, the CDR3 is TGCGCCAGCAGCTTGAGTCGGTCTAGGACCAGCACAGATACGCAGTATTTT. This translates into CASSLSRSRTSTDTQYF.

J is TRBJ2-5 and V is TRBV18, with a tentative D call TRBD2 (6 bases). Germline-derived CDR1 and CDR2 are KGHSH and LQKENI. V was cut by 1 base and J by 5 bases, with 11 bases left in between. The CDR3 has 14 amino acids. For the CDR3, the DNA is TGTGCCAGCTCACCACGGGGGGTCCAGGAGACCCAGTACTTC. It encodes CASSPRGVQETQYF.

This rearrangement joins TRBV9 to TRBJ2-5; 8 positions match TRBD1. Unmatched junction bases numbered 3, after V lost 3 bases and J lost 5 bases. The germline V gene encodes CDR1 SGDLS and CDR2 YYNGEE. The CDR3 is made up of 13 amino acids. The CDR3 loop reads CASSGTGSETQYF. The CDR3 nucleotides are TGTGCCAGCAGCGGGACAGGGTCCGAGACCCAGTACTTC.

The rearrangement links TRBV4-2 to TRBJ1-6, with D perhaps TRBD1 (5 bases). V was trimmed by 6 bases and J by 6 bases, leaving 9 bases between them. In germline, CDR1 is LGHNA, CDR2 YNFKEQ. CDR3 length: 13 residues. CDR3 in amino acids: CASRRDGNSPLHF. In DNA, the CDR3 is TGTGCCAGCAGGCGGGACGGTAATTCACCCCTCCACTTT.

The rearrangement uses TRBV10-2 and TRBJ1-2; D might be TRBD1 (6 bases). This CDR3 is built from 15 residues. Trimming shortened V by 8 bases and J by 2 bases, and 18 bases separated the two germline ends. The germline CDR1 and CDR2 sequences are WSHSY and SAAADI. The CDR3 here is CASLGGRALNYGYTF. In DNA, the CDR3 is TGCGCCAGCCTTGGGGGCAGGGCTTTAAACTATGGCTACACCTTC.

The chain combines TRBV19 with TRBJ1-1; D gene ambiguous. V lost 1 base and J 8 bases, leaving 11 bases between the germline ends. The V gene's germline CDR1 is LNHDA and CDR2 SQIVND (reference sequence). The CDR3 length is 13 residues. CDR3 amino acids: CASSIGAAVEAFF. The CDR3 coding sequence is TGTGCCAGTAGTATAGGGGCCGCAGTAGAAGCTTTCTTT.

In its sample, this clone was seen once. This chain links TRBV6-6 with TRBJ2-7; maybe TRBD1 (5 bases). Germline V CDR1 and CDR2: MNHNY, SVGAGI (reference sequence). Between the trimmed V and J ends, which lost 8 bases and 0 bases, there was a span of 14 bases. CDR3 length: 14 residues. The CDR3 nucleotides read TGTGCCAGCTCGGGTGGACATACCTCCTACGAGCAGTACGTC. It yields the protein CASSGGHTSYEQYV.

The rearrangement uses TRBV5-1 and TRBJ1-4, with D possibly being TRBD1 (6 bases). Germline V gene data show CDR1 as SGHRS and CDR2 as YFSETQ. The CDR3 is 14 residues long. V was pared by 7 bases and J by 3 bases, with 13 bases between. The CDR3 DNA is TGCGCCAGCGCCCTAGGGGGGCCTAATGAAAAACTGTTTTTT. This encodes CASALGGPNEKLFF.